The rows below give T cell receptor beta chains drawn from one sample of a study of blood T cells in healthy people across ages. Each CDR3 protein is one row after TCRdb ran MiXCR on the 5' RACE reads. This table has 1.5 million to 2 million distinct CDR3 sequences, 28% appearing once. The sequenced material came from blood. Source of these receptors: a woman in her 30s in good health. CDR3s include the opening cysteine and the closing phenylalanine or tryptophan. A D gene is named only where the DNA matches it firmly. The size of a clone is reported for some rows only, either as once, few or many, or as a class for expanded clones.

TRBV5-1	few	TRBJ2-1	NA	CASSRTGAGYNEQFF	TGCGCCAGCAGCCGGACCGGGGCAGGTTACAATGAGCAGTTCTTC
TRBV6-2/TRBV6-3	NA	TRBJ2-1	TRBD2	CASSYSSARASGRPYNEQFF	TGTGCCAGCAGTTATAGTTCGGCCCGGGCTAGCGGGAGGCCCTACAATGAGCAGTTCTTC
TRBV28	few	TRBJ2-6	NA	CASMMIYREGTGANVLTF	TGTGCCAGCATGATGATCTACAGGGAGGGGACTGGGGCCAACGTCCTGACTTTC
TRBV28	many	TRBJ1-6	NA	CASSPRRNSPLHF	TGTGCCAGCAGCCCTCGCCGGAATTCACCCCTCCACTTT
TRBV15	few	TRBJ2-1	TRBD1	CATNGMGMVIEGQGTLNEQFF	TGTGCCACCAATGGTATGGGGATGGTGATCGAGGGACAGGGTACGTTAAATGAGCAGTTCTTC
TRBV30	NA	TRBJ1-2	NA	CAWSVEIGDGYTF	TGTGCCTGGAGTGTTGAGATAGGGGATGGCTACACCTTC
TRBV14	NA	TRBJ2-1	NA	CATSTGARGEQFF	TGTGCCACCTCGACAGGAGCTAGAGGTGAGCAGTTCTTC
TRBV5-1	NA	TRBJ2-1	NA	CASSLREISLDEQFF	TGCGCCAGCAGCTTGAGGGAAATAAGCTTGGATGAGCAGTTCTTC
TRBV12-5	few	TRBJ2-7	NA	CASGHDTFYEQYF	TGTGCTAGTGGCCATGACACGTTCTACGAGCAGTACTTC
TRBV4-3	few	TRBJ2-3	TRBD2	CASSPLGGSDTQYF	TGCGCCAGCAGCCCTCTCGGGGGGTCAGATACGCAGTATTTT
TRBV2	few	TRBJ2-7	TRBD2	CASRLPGGYEQYF	TGTGCCAGCAGACTACCGGGGGGCTACGAGCAGTACTTC
TRBV10-3	NA	TRBJ1-4	NA	CAAGRGQGFEKLFF	TGTGCCGCCGGTCGGGGGCAGGGCTTTGAAAAACTGTTTTTT
TRBV6-5	few	TRBJ1-1	NA	CASRIQGSREAFF	TGTGCCAGCAGGATCCAGGGTTCGCGTGAAGCTTTCTTT
TRBV20-1	NA	TRBJ2-1	TRBD2	CSARDRAGLGGEQFF	TGCAGTGCTAGAGATAGAGCGGGGCTCGGCGGGGAGCAGTTCTTC
TRBV7-8	NA	TRBJ2-1	TRBD2	CASSLLRGGSYNEQFF	TGTGCCAGCAGCTTACTTCGGGGGGGCTCCTACAATGAGCAGTTCTTC
TRBV27	NA	TRBJ1-4	NA	CASRRRGEEKLFF	TGTGCCAGCAGACGACGAGGGGAAGAAAAACTGTTTTTT
TRBV5-1	NA	TRBJ2-1	NA	CASSSEGDERFF	TGCGCCAGCAGCTCGGAGGGGGATGAGCGGTTCTTC
TRBV20-1	many	TRBJ1-2	NA	CSARDVRQFYGYTF	TGCAGTGCTAGAGATGTAAGACAGTTCTATGGCTACACCTTC
TRBV7-2	few	TRBJ2-5	TRBD1	CASSLQGVKTQYF	TGTGCCAGCAGCTTACAGGGGGTAAAGACCCAGTACTTC
TRBV15	NA	TRBJ1-3	NA	CATSRDPRGSSGNTIYF	TGTGCCACCAGCAGAGATCCGAGGGGGTCCTCTGGAAACACCATATATTTT
TRBV30	NA	TRBJ2-5	NA	CAWRGGETQYF	TGTGCCTGGAGGGGCGGGGAGACCCAGTACTTC
TRBV9	many	TRBJ2-1	NA	CASSVWGAGALNEQFF	TGTGCCAGCAGCGTGTGGGGGGCGGGGGCCCTCAATGAGCAGTTCTTC
TRBV21-1	NA	TRBJ2-5	NA	CASSKERPGETQYF	TGTGCCAGCAGCAAAGAGCGCCCCGGGGAGACCCAGTACTTC
TRBV7-2	many	TRBJ2-1	TRBD2	CASSFTPGGSNEQFF	TGTGCCAGCAGCTTCACCCCGGGGGGGAGCAATGAGCAGTTCTTC
TRBV25-1	NA	TRBJ1-1	NA	CASSESIGAGEMNTEAFF	TGTGCCAGCAGTGAATCCATAGGGGCAGGGGAAATGAACACTGAAGCTTTCTTT
TRBV20-1	NA	TRBJ1-5	NA	CSARGALGSNQPQHF	TGCAGTGCTAGGGGGGCGTTGGGGAGCAATCAGCCCCAGCATTTT
TRBV9	NA	TRBJ2-7	TRBD1	CASIHMGDRGHEQYF	TGTGCTAGCATCCATATGGGGGACAGGGGGCACGAGCAGTACTTC
TRBV7-2	NA	TRBJ2-3	NA	CASSYLRDTQYF	TGTGCCAGCAGCTACCTCCGAGATACGCAGTATTTT
TRBV6-2/TRBV6-3	NA	TRBJ2-5	TRBD2	CASSYGRTSGSKYF	TGTGCCAGCAGTTACGGGAGGACTAGCGGGTCGAAGTACTTC
TRBV5-1	many	TRBJ1-4	NA	CASSPGRYNEKLFF	TGTGCCAGCTCACCGGGGCGGTACAATGAAAAACTGTTTTTT
TRBV12-3/TRBV12-4	NA	TRBJ2-1	TRBD2	CASSRPGAGAYNEQFF	TGTGCCAGCAGCCGACCTGGGGCGGGAGCCTACAATGAGCAGTTCTTC
TRBV29-1	many	TRBJ2-7	NA	CSVHRAYEQYF	TGCAGCGTCCACAGGGCATACGAGCAGTACTTC
TRBV5-1	once	TRBJ1-6	TRBD1	CASSPDRAYNSPLHF	TGCGCCAGCAGCCCGGACAGGGCCTATAATTCACCCCTCCACTTT
TRBV3-1	NA	TRBJ2-6	TRBD1	CASSRVQGAGANVLTF	TGTGCCAGCAGCCGAGTTCAGGGGGCCGGGGCCAACGTCCTGACTTTC
TRBV4-1	NA	TRBJ2-3	TRBD1	CASGSGGFADTQYF	TGCGCCAGCGGGTCAGGGGGCTTCGCAGATACGCAGTATTTT
TRBV18	many	TRBJ2-1	NA	CASSADGDNEQFF	TGTGCCAGCTCAGCAGACGGTGACAATGAGCAGTTCTTC
TRBV20-1	NA	TRBJ1-6	NA	CSAQRSRLVDYRNSPLHF	TGCAGTGCCCAGAGAAGCAGGCTGGTCGATTATAGGAATTCACCCCTCCACTTT
TRBV11-1	NA	TRBJ1-3	NA	CASSLQGQISGNTIYF	TGTGCCAGCAGCCTACAAGGACAGATCTCTGGAAACACCATATATTTT
TRBV12-3/TRBV12-4	many	TRBJ2-1	TRBD2	CASSSAGEAYNEQFF	TGTGCCAGCAGTTCGGCGGGAGAGGCCTACAATGAGCAGTTCTTC
TRBV3-1	NA	TRBJ2-7	NA	CASSGTEAHYEQYF	TGTGCCAGCAGCGGGACCGAGGCACACTACGAGCAGTACTTC
TRBV20-1	many	TRBJ2-7	NA	CSARPTTSDVEQYF	TGCAGTGCTAGACCGACGACTTCGGACGTGGAGCAGTACTTC
TRBV24-1	NA	TRBJ1-2	TRBD1	CATSDPGQGDGYTF	TGTGCCACCAGTGACCCGGGACAGGGTGATGGCTACACCTTC
TRBV12-5	NA	TRBJ1-1	NA	CASGLVLQGRWFTEAFF	TGTGCTAGTGGTTTGGTACTTCAGGGTAGGTGGTTCACTGAAGCTTTCTTT
TRBV7-2	NA	TRBJ2-3	NA	CASSLFGGTGTDTQYF	TGTGCCAGCAGCTTATTCGGGGGAACTGGCACAGATACGCAGTATTTT
TRBV20-1	NA	TRBJ2-3	NA	CSATPGGTDTQYF	TGCAGTGCTACTCCCGGGGGCACAGATACGCAGTATTTT
TRBV10-3	many	TRBJ2-7	NA	CAISESTRYEQYF	TGTGCCATCAGTGAGTCGACGCGGTACGAGCAGTACTTC
TRBV29-1	many	TRBJ2-6	NA	CSVFLGTSGANVLTF	TGCAGCGTGTTTCTGGGGACCTCTGGGGCCAACGTCCTGACTTTC
TRBV12-3/TRBV12-4	NA	TRBJ2-3	TRBD2	CASSTGTSGISTDTEYF	TGTGCCAGCAGCACCGGGACTAGCGGTATTAGCACAGATACGGAGTATTTT
TRBV29-1	few	TRBJ1-2	NA	CSVKGGPGEDGYTF	TGCAGCGTTAAAGGCGGGCCAGGGGAGGATGGCTACACCTTC
TRBV6-6	many	TRBJ2-1	NA	CASSFATRTVNEQFF	TGTGCCAGCAGTTTCGCCACCCGGACAGTCAATGAGCAGTTCTTC
TRBV28	NA	TRBJ1-1	NA	CASSSLSGGLKNTETFF	TGTGCCAGCAGTTCCCTATCTGGGGGCCTGAAGAACACTGAAACTTTCTTT
TRBV7-2	few	TRBJ1-4	NA	CASSLGGPGNEKLFF	TGTGCCAGCAGCTTAGGCGGACCTGGGAATGAAAAACTGTTTTTT
TRBV4-1	few	TRBJ1-5	NA	CASSQEGQQPQHF	TGCGCCAGCAGCCAAGAGGGACAACAGCCCCAGCATTTT
TRBV20-1	NA	TRBJ2-5	TRBD2	CSAPLAGTSETQYF	TGCAGTGCCCCCCTAGCGGGGACGTCAGAGACCCAGTACTTC
TRBV19	NA	TRBJ2-5	NA	CASSMGQETQYF	TGTGCCAGTAGTATGGGCCAAGAGACCCAGTACTTC
TRBV29-1	many	TRBJ2-1	NA	CSVTGPTSSYNEQFF	TGCAGCGTCACCGGTCCGACTAGCTCCTACAATGAGCAGTTCTTC
TRBV9	NA	TRBJ2-5	NA	CASSVVARTDEQYF	TGTGCCAGCAGCGTAGTTGCCCGCACGGATGAGCAGTACTTC